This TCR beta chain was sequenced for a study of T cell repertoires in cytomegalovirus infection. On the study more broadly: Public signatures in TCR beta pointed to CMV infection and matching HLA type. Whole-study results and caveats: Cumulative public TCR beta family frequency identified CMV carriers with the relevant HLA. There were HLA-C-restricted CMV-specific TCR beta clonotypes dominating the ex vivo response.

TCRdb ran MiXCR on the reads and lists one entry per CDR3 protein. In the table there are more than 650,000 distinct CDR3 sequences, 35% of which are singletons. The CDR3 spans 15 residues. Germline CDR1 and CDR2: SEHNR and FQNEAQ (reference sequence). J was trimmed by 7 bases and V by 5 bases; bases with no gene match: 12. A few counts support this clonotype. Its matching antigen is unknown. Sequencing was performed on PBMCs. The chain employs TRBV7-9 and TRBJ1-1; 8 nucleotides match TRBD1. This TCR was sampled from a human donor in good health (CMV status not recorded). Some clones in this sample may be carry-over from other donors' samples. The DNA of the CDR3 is TGTGCCAGCAGCGCACCGGGACAGGCGAACGGTGAAGCTTTCTTT. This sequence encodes CASSAPGQANGEAFF.